This T cell receptor beta chain emerged from a study of blood T cell repertoires in COVID-19. V was pared by 4 bases and J by 8 bases, with 4 bases of the junction left unmatched. CDR3 length equals 13 residues. The germline gives CDR1 SGHRS, CDR2 YFSETQ. Profiling relied on immunoSEQ multiplex PCR, and the TCRdb table lists in-frame clones only, not all of them. The sample contains some 300,000 clones, almost 90% of which appear only once. This clonotype was obtained from a woman aged 18-29 years with acute COVID-19. This chain connects TRBV5-1 to TRBJ2-1, with 9 bases fitting TRBD1. Material for sequencing was PBMCs or T cells enriched from blood (not recorded which). CDR3 sequence reads: CASSEQGAYEQFF. As DNA, the CDR3 is TGCGCCAGCAGCGAACAGGGGGCTTATGAGCAGTTCTTC.